A selection of T cell receptor beta chains follows, all from one sample in a study of shared clonotypes between healthy human individuals. Only in-frame clones appear in the TCRdb table, and some are missing; sequencing was by immunoSEQ multiplex PCR. The sample holds millions of clones, 90% to 95% seen once. The sequenced sample consisted of naive CD4+ T cells sorted from blood. All receptors derive from a man younger than 35 in good health. The CDR3 runs from the conserved cysteine through the conserved F or W.

TRBJ1-2,TRBV19,CASSIVGQGSYGYTF
TRBJ1-2,TRBV30,CAWSVPQGAYYGYTF
TRBJ1-1,TRBV7-9,CASSLGQGSMNTEAFF
TRBJ1-1,TRBV5-6,CASSQGQGAGTEAFF
TRBJ1-1,TRBV20-1,CRVEANTEAFF
TRBJ1-4,TRBV30,CAWSGNEKLFF
TRBJ2-3,TRBV28,CASSPNPRVHTQYF
TRBJ2-7,TRBV18,CASSPGTGSSYEQYF
TRBJ2-3,TRBV10-3,CAIKASLAGDRTQYF
TRBJ2-3,TRBV2,CASGGSGSTDTQYF
TRBJ2-2,TRBV5-4,CASSLSGGPGELFF
TRBJ2-7,TRBV19,CASSPKLGFLSYEQYF
TRBJ2-5,TRBV27,CASSLASGGKETQYF
TRBJ1-2,TRBV28,CASRSTGEYVGYTF
TRBJ2-7,TRBV28,CASRKGGLYEQYF
TRBJ1-6,TRBV27,CASSRVPGQGANSPLHF
TRBJ1-4,TRBV6-1,CASSAQGGTEKLFF
TRBJ1-2,TRBV7-9,CASSFGGANYGYTF
TRBJ1-1,TRBV6-5,CASSYGTGAGTEAFF
TRBJ2-7,TRBV6-5,CASSYSTRKGYEQYF
TRBJ1-1,TRBV5-1,CASSLTGAGGWRAEAFF
TRBJ1-1,TRBV6-1,CASSEALTGAGNTEAFF
TRBJ1-5,TRBV7-2,CASSSTGYQPQHF
TRBJ2-7,TRBV11-2,CASSPATAPYEQYF
TRBJ2-7,TRBV9,CASSLDGQGASYEQYF
TRBJ1-5,TRBV6-5,CASSSLGSKVQPQHF
TRBJ2-2,TRBV6-5,CASSYSDRVQELFF